This T cell receptor (beta chain) was recorded in a study of blood T cell repertoires in COVID-19 (dated by TCRdb to about 2020). Describing the broader study: The collaborator samples originated in the United States, Italy and Spain and spanned the acute and convalescent phases of COVID-19. Subjects who had been exposed to COVID-19, were actively infected with it, or had recovered from it provided the deeply sampled blood TCRbeta repertoires that made up the dataset. The sample metadata nearly always contained a de-identified subject ID, COVID-19 status, age in years and sex. The samples were drawn from two sources: the first 160 participants of the ongoing ImmuneRACE study, and 1,254 subjects contributed by 6 global collaborators. Where available, HLA class I and class II types were obtained from metadata supplied by the sample provider rather than from assay-based typing. The repertoires were made available in a free public database intended to serve as a resource for research on the immune response to SARS-CoV-2. The prospective study material was composed of cDNA or gDNA derived from T cells, B-cell-depleted T cells, or PBMCs.

TCRbeta CDR3 regions were amplified from genomic DNA by means of the immunoSEQ Assay, a bias-controlled multiplex PCR. As for the original processing: Nucleated cell counts per sample were estimated from amplification of reference gene primers within the assay. Sequence reads were collapsed and filtered to measure the absolute abundance of every unique TCRbeta CDR3 rearrangement. Productive Simpson clonality was computed per sample as the square root of Simpson's diversity index over productive rearrangements. Imported from immuneACCESS, the table was reduced by TCRdb to in-frame sequences with V and J called. These copies leave out some clones; in studies compared against another copy, an unresolved V gene accounts for under half, and the cause of the remainder is not known. Clonal size and the V and J genes are those of that table, whereas D and trimming came from the DNA. Here the sample has under 200,000 clones; about 88% occur a single time. About 26% of the sample comes from the top ten.

Findings and caveats that apply to the study as a whole: Clinical and demographic metadata were provided uncurated, with the amount varying by source and participant.

Spanning cysteine to phenylalanine, the CDR3 consists of 16 amino acids. The DNA shown is the 48-base CDR3, in frame from base 1. Based on the germline V gene, the CDR1 and CDR2 sequences are MNHNS and SASEGT. Collaborating institutions collected whole blood in K2EDTA tubes following their own protocols. For TCRbeta analysis, collaborators shipped samples in one of three forms: frozen whole blood, isolated PBMCs, or DNA extracted from either of those sample types. Turning to this clone: Its antigen is currently not known. One end of the junction does not line up with germline, which may come from a read error.

Input material: peripheral blood. The TCR originated in a man in his sixties with acute or convalescent COVID-19. The chain is encoded by TRBV6-1 joined to TRBJ2-6, with a tentative D gene TRBD2 over 6 matching bases. The DNA is TGTGCCGGCAGTGTCCAGGGACTTGGGGGGGCCAACGTCCTGACTTTC. Translated, it reads CAGSVQGLGGANVLTF.